This record looks at one T cell receptor (beta chain) sequence and its context. This sample is part of a study of control samples from healthy donors and cancer patients. Here immunoSEQ multiplex PCR was the method, and the copy in TCRdb shows in-frame clones only, minus some. The data hold some 56,000 clones, with 85% to 95% observed a single time. From germline, CDR1 is MNHEY and CDR2 SMNVEV (reference sequence). The CDR3 covers 15 residues. Germline trimming cut 3 bases from V and 0 bases from J; bases unmatched to any gene: 3. The chain joins TRBV27 to TRBJ1-1; TRBD1 matches 8 bases. This receptor was obtained from a man younger than 40 in good health. Material: blood. The CDR3 sequence: CASSFRTGMNTEAFF. The CDR3 DNA is TGTGCCAGCAGTTTCCGGACAGGGATGAACACTGAAGCTTTCTTT.